One and the same sample provided the 16 T cell receptor beta chains below, sequenced in a study of shared clonotypes between healthy human individuals. Sequencing was performed with immunoSEQ multiplex PCR; in TCRdb, only in-frame clones are kept and a portion is missing. The sample yields 1.4 million to 1.5 million clones, approximately 96% seen once. The sample consisted of naive CD4+ T cells sorted from blood. Subset indicated: CD45RA+ positively selected. The source of these receptors is a man aged 25 to 40 in good health.

This clone was picked up one time. This chain links TRBV10-1 with TRBJ2-1; 9 bases map to TRBD2. This CDR3 has 13 amino acids. Germline V gives CDR1 WNHNN, CDR2 SYGVQD (reference sequence). The ends lost 2 bases at V and 14 bases at J; junction bases unmatched: 7. As DNA, the CDR3 is TGCGCCAGCAGTGAGACCGTAGCGGGGGCGGAGTTCTTC. Protein product: CASSETVAGAEFF.

This clone was recorded once. The V and J genes are TRBV4-1 and TRBJ1-5, with 7 bases lining up with TRBD1. The germline V gene encodes CDR1 MGHRA and CDR2 YSYEKL. This CDR3 has 17 residues. The V and J ends lost 0 bases and 7 bases, in that order; junction bases with no gene match: 12. The CDR3 region has the DNA TGCGCCAGCAGCCAAGATGGGACAGTAATGAGTGGGCAGCCCCAGCATTTT. It specifies CASSQDGTVMSGQPQHF.

The V gene is TRBV2, the J gene TRBJ2-6; 8 bases align to TRBD1. This CDR3 spans 17 amino acids. The trim removed 8 bases at V and 1 base at J, leaving 10 bases unmatched. Germline V lookup: CDR1 SNHLY, CDR2 FYNNEI. The CDR3 nucleotides are TGTGCCAGCGGAGGTCCAGGGGGCGCATCTGGGGCCAACGTCCTGACTTTC. Protein product: CASGGPGGASGANVLTF.

This clone showed up just once. The rearrangement joins TRBV6-5 to TRBJ2-7; the match to TRBD2 covers 9 bases. Germline V CDR1 and CDR2: MNHEY, SVGAGI. The CDR3 spans 15 residues. J was trimmed by 4 bases and V by 6 bases; bases with no gene match: 10. The CDR3, as DNA: TGTGCCAGCAGCCGGGTGCGGGAGGGGGGGTACGAGCAGTACTTC. It encodes CASSRVREGGYEQYF.

This rearrangement joins TRBV9 to TRBJ2-3; D might be TRBD1 or TRBD2, each matching 5 bases. The CDR3 length is 14 residues. Germline V gives CDR1 SGDLS, CDR2 YYNGEE. The V gene lost 4 bases and the J gene lost 1 base, with 10 bases spanning the gap. The DNA of the CDR3 is TGTGCCAGCAGCCGGGACCCCGGCACAGATACGCAGTATTTT. Protein product: CASSRDPGTDTQYF.

The chain has TRBV7-8 and TRBJ2-2; maybe TRBD2 (5 bases). This CDR3 has 14 amino acids. V lost 3 bases and J 3 bases, leaving 8 bases between the germline ends. CDR1 is SGHVS and CDR2 is FQNEAQ in the germline V gene. The CDR3 DNA reads as TGTGCCAGCAGCTTTTGGACTGACACCGGGGAGCTGTTTTTT. This codes for CASSFWTDTGELFF.

The rearrangement links TRBV9 to TRBJ2-1, with D uncertain. Germline CDR1 SGDLS, CDR2 YYNGEE. With 3 bases removed from V and 2 bases from J, the gap between germline ends came to 12 bases. The CDR3 sequence is 15 residues long. For the CDR3, the DNA is TGTGCCAGCAGCGGTGACACACCCCCCTACAATGAGCAGTTCTTC. It codes for CASSGDTPPYNEQFF.

V usage is TRBV5-1 and J usage is TRBJ2-1; weak D call: TRBD2 (5 bases). Germline V gene sequence: CDR1 SGHRS, CDR2 YFSETQ. V was cut by 0 bases and J by 10 bases, with 8 bases left in between. This CDR3 is built from 12 residues. The CDR3 sequence is CASSLEPGEQFF. Here the CDR3 DNA reads TGCGCCAGCAGCTTGGAGCCGGGGGAGCAGTTCTTC.

Of note for this clone: The sample carries other DNA sequences with the same CDR3. This rearrangement joins TRBV7-9 to TRBJ2-5; D gene ambiguous. The length of the CDR3 is 11 residues. The V and J ends lost 2 bases and 5 bases respectively, with 3 bases between them. The germline CDR1 and CDR2 sequences are SEHNR and FQNEAQ (reference sequence). This chain's CDR3 is CASSLQETQYF. The DNA of the CDR3 is TGTGCCAGCAGCTTACAGGAGACCCAGTACTTC.

J is TRBJ2-3 and V is TRBV4-3; tentatively, D is TRBD1 (6 bases). Trimming removed 4 bases from V and 2 bases from J, with 13 bases in between. The CDR3 sequence is 15 residues long. Germline CDR1 is LGHNA and CDR2 is YSLEER. Written as DNA, the CDR3 is TGCGCCAGCAGCCTCAGGGGATGGGTCACAGATACGCAGTATTTT. Translating it yields CASSLRGWVTDTQYF.

The chain carries TRBV28 and TRBJ1-1; 8 bases are a match to TRBD1. The V segment lost 5 bases and the J segment 3 bases; nucleotides outside the gene matches: 11. Germline lookup yields CDR1 MDHEN and CDR2 SYDVKM. The CDR3 has 16 amino acids. The CDR3: CASSSWTGLGDTEAFF. The DNA of the CDR3 is TGTGCCAGCAGTAGCTGGACAGGGCTTGGGGACACTGAAGCTTTCTTT.

This clone appeared a single time. The chain carries TRBV4-1 and TRBJ1-1, with 7 bases aligning to TRBD1. J was trimmed by 8 bases and V by 6 bases; bases with no gene match: 12. CDR1 is MGHRA, CDR2 YSYEKL, per germline. The CDR3 spans 14 residues. The CDR3 region has the DNA TGCGCCAGCAGGCAACTCAGGGGGAGCTCAGAAGCTTTCTTT. It yields the protein CASRQLRGSSEAFF.

The sample holds one count of this clone. The genes are TRBV7-9 and TRBJ2-7, with 8 bases that match TRBD1. Losses at the gene ends were 2 bases for V and 7 bases for J; bases not matched to a gene: 10. The CDR3 sequence is 15 residues long. Germline V CDR1 and CDR2: SEHNR, FQNEAQ (reference sequence). The DNA for the CDR3 is TGTGCCAGCAGCTTAACTGACAGGGGTCCTTTGGAGCAGTACTTC. This encodes CASSLTDRGPLEQYF.

The J gene is TRBJ2-3, the V gene TRBV11-2, with TRBD2 matching over 7 bases. V dropped 1 base and J dropped 3; count of bases not matched to a gene: 7. CDR3 length: 16 residues. Germline loops: CDR1 SGHAT, CDR2 FQNNGV. The CDR3, as DNA: TGTGCCAGCAGCTTAGCGGGAGGCCTCCCTACAGATACGCAGTATTTT. Translated: CASSLAGGLPTDTQYF.

This clone was recorded once. The genes are TRBV4-2 and TRBJ1-1, with TRBD1 matching over 8 bases. This CDR3 spans 15 amino acids. The germline CDR1 and CDR2 sequences are LGHNA and YNFKEQ. J gave up 2 bases and V 0 bases, and 2 bases lay outside the gene matches. In nucleotides, the CDR3 is TGTGCCAGCAGCCAAGAGGGACAGGCAAACACTGAAGCTTTCTTT. It yields the protein CASSQEGQANTEAFF.

A single count supports this clone. The chain has TRBV13 and TRBJ1-2, with D perhaps TRBD1 (6 bases). The V gene's germline CDR1 is PRHDT and CDR2 FYEKMQ (reference sequence). V was trimmed by 1 base and J by 8 bases, leaving 11 bases between them. The CDR3 totals 13 residues. The CDR3 nucleotides read TGTGCCAGCAGCTTAGACAGGGTGGGCGGCTACACCTTC. It specifies CASSLDRVGGYTF.